This TCR beta chain was recorded in a study of cytomegalovirus exposure and HLA in healthy donors. The study's findings and limits: A list of about 160 TCR beta chains associated with cytomegalovirus was given. Reports described diagnosis of cytomegalovirus status by the classifier as highly specific and sensitive.

Unmatched junction bases numbered 0, after V lost 0 bases and J lost 0 bases. Germline CDR1 reads LGHNA; CDR2 reads YNFKEQ. This CDR3 has 16 amino acids. Concerning this clone itself: Its antigen is not known.

Using immunoSEQ multiplex PCR, the repertoire was profiled, and TCRdb retains in-frame clones only, with some absent. The data show about 75,000 clones, around 81% seen once. The sequenced material came from PBMCs. V and J are TRBV4-2 and TRBJ2-1; 9 nucleotides line up with TRBD2. The clonotype comes from a young man in good health and CMV-seronegative. As DNA, the CDR3 is TGTGCCAGCAGCCAAGAGACTAGCGGCTCCTACAATGAGCAGTTCTTC. Protein: CASSQETSGSYNEQFF.